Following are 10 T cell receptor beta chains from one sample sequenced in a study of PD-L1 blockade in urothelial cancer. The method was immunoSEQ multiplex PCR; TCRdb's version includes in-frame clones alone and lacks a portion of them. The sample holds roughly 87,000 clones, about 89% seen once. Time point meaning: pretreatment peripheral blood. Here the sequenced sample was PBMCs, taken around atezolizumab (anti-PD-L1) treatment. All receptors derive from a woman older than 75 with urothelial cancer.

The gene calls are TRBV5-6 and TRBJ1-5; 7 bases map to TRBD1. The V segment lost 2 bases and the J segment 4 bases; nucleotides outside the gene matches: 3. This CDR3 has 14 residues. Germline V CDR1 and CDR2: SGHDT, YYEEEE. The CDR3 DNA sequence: TGTGCCAGCAGCTTCACAGGGGTAAATCAGCCCCAGCATTTT. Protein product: CASSFTGVNQPQHF.

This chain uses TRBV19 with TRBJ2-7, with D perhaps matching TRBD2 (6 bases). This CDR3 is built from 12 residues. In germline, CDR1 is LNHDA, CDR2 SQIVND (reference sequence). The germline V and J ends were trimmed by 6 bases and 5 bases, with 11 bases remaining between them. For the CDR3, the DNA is TGTGCCAGTAGCGGGAGTAATGACGAGCAGTACTTC. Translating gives CASSGSNDEQYF.

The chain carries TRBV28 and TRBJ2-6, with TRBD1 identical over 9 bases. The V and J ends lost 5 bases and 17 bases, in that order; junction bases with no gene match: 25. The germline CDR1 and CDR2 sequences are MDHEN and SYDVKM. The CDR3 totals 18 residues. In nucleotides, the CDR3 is TGTGCCAGCAGTACGAGTACGGCCTTACCGGGACAGGGATGGCGTTTGACTTTC. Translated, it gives CASSTSTALPGQGWRLTF.

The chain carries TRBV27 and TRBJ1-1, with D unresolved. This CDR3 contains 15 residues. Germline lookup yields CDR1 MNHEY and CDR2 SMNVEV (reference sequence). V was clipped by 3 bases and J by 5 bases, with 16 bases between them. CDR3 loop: CASSFPDRSGTEAFF. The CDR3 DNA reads TGTGCCAGCAGTTTCCCCGACCGGTCGGGAACTGAAGCTTTCTTT.

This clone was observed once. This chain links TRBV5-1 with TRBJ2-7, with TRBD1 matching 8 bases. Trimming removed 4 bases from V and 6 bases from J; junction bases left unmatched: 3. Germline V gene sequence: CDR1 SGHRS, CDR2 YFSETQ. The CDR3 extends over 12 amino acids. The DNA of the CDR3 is TGCGCCAGCAGCCGGACAGGGTTCGAGCAGTACTTC. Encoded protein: CASSRTGFEQYF. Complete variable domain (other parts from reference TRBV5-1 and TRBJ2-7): KAGVTQTPRYLIKTRGQQVTLSCSPISGHRSVSWYQQTPGQGLQFLFEYFSETQRNKGNFPGRFSGRQFSNSRSEMNVSTLELGDSALYLCASSRTGFEQYFGPGTRLTVT.

The CDR3 sequence: CASSLEQNQPQHF. For the CDR3, the DNA is TGTGCCAGCAGCTTAGAACAGAATCAGCCCCAGCATTTT. The chain joins TRBV7-9 to TRBJ1-5; D remains ambiguous. CDR1 is SEHNR, CDR2 FQNEAQ, per germline (reference sequence). This CDR3 comprises 13 residues. V dropped 1 base and J dropped 4 bases, with 5 bases sitting between them.

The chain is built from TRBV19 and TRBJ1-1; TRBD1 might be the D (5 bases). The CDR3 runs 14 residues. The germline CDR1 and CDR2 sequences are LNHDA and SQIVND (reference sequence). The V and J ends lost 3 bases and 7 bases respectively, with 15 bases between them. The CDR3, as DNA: TGTGCCAGTAGTATGTCCCCCCCGGGGGGTGAAGCTTTCTTT. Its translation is CASSMSPPGGEAFF.

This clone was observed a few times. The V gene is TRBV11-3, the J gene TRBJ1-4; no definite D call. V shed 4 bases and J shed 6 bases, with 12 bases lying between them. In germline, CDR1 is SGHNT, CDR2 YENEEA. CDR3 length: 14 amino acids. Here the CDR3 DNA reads TGTGCCAGCAGCTCGGGAGTAGGTGATGAAAAACTGTTTTTT. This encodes CASSSGVGDEKLFF.

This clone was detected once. CDR3 DNA: TGTGCCAGCTCAAGCTCCAGGGGGCGCGAGCAGTACTTC. Residues: CASSSSRGREQYF. The rearrangement links TRBV18 to TRBJ2-7, with TRBD1 matching 8 bases. The CDR3 runs to 13 residues. CDR1 is KGHSH and CDR2 is LQKENI in the germline V gene. The J segment lost 6 bases and the V segment lost 5 bases, leaving 6 bases of the junction unmatched. The full variable domain, its missing parts supplied by reference TRBV18 and TRBJ2-7, is NAGVMQNPRHLVRRRGQEARLRCSPMKGHSHVYWYRQLPEEGLKFMVYLQKENIIDESGMPKERFSAEFPKEGPSILRIQQVVRGDSAAYFCASSSSRGREQYFGPGTRLTVT.

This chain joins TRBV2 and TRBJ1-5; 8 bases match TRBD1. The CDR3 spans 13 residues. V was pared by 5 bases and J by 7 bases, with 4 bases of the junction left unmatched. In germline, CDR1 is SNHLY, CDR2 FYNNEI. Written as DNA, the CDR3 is TGTGCCAGCAGTTCTCACAGGGGGCAGCCCCAGCATTTT. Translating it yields CASSSHRGQPQHF.